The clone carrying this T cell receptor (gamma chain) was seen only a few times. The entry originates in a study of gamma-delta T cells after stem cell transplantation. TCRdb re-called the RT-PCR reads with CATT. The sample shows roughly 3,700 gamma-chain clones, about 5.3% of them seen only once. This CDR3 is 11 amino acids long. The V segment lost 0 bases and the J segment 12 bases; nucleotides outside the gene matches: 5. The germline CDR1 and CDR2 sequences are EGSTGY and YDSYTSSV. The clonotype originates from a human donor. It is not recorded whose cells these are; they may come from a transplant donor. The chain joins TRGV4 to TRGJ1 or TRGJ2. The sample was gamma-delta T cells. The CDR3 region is CATWDGPVKLF. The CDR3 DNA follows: TGTGCCACCTGGGATGGGCCAGTGAAACTCTTT.